This TCR beta chain stems from a study of blood T cells in healthy people across ages. The authors ran a second PCR of about 6 to 11 cycles using a sample-barcoded 5' primer and a J-beta primer mix. Each cDNA molecule was tagged by a template-switch adaptor that had 12 random nucleotides. In TCRdb, the 5' RACE reads were re-called with MiXCR into one record per CDR3 protein. The sample has 450,000 to 700,000 distinct CDR3 sequences; 25% to 30% are singletons. The V and J ends lost 2 bases and 0 bases respectively, with 8 bases between them. Germline assignment: CDR1 SGDLS and CDR2 YYNGEE. CDR3 length: 14 residues. Donation came from healthy Caucasian individuals in Russia who were aged roughly 6 to 95. Peripheral blood samples of 7.5 to 10 milliliters were drawn from each donor.

This rearrangement joins TRBV9 to TRBJ1-1, with D unclear. The sequence was obtained from a woman in her 70s in good health. The sample was blood. The CDR3 coding sequence is TGTGCCAGCAGCGTTACAGTAATGAACACTGAAGCTTTCTTT. Residues: CASSVTVMNTEAFF.